These 3 T cell receptor beta chains share one sample of origin, sequenced in a study of T cell repertoires in cytomegalovirus infection. TCRdb re-called the reads through MiXCR, storing one row per CDR3 protein. The sample records roughly 280,000 distinct CDR3 sequences, about 20% being singletons. These receptors have no known antigen. The sequencing used cultured PBMCs, collected from culture after CMV antigen stimulation. Every receptor here comes from a human donor in good health (CMV status not recorded). Some clones in this sample may be carry-over from other donors' samples.

The chain uses TRBV20-1 and TRBJ1-3; a weak D match, TRBD1 (6 bases). The CDR3 runs 15 residues. Germline V gene lookup returns CDR1 DFQATT and CDR2 SNEGSKA (reference sequence). Trimming pared 3 bases from V and 4 bases from J, leaving 16 bases between. The CDR3 loop is CSASPQGGQGNTIYF. In DNA, the CDR3 is TGCAGTGCTAGCCCTCAAGGCGGACAGGGAAACACCATATATTTT.

This clonotype was observed a handful of times. V gene TRBV19 combines with J gene TRBJ2-3, with 12 bases aligning to TRBD1. Per the germline V gene, CDR1 is LNHDA and CDR2 is SQIVND (reference sequence). The CDR3 sequence is 16 residues long. Trimming at V came to 3 bases and at J to 1 base, leaving 2 bases not matched to a gene. The CDR3 protein is CASSIGTGGGTDTQYF. In DNA, the CDR3 is TGTGCCAGTAGTATCGGGACAGGGGGCGGCACAGATACGCAGTATTTT. The complete variable domain, with remaining parts taken from reference TRBV19 and TRBJ2-3, reads DGGITQSPKYLFRKEGQNVTLSCEQNLNHDAMYWYRQDPGQGLRLIYYSQIVNDFQKGDIAEGYSVSREKKESFPLTVTSAQKNPTAFYLCASSIGTGGGTDTQYFGPGTRLTVL.

This chain joins TRBV20-1 and TRBJ2-5; the D gene is possibly TRBD1 (6 bases). The length of the CDR3 is 13 residues. V shed 5 bases and J shed 1 base, with 11 bases lying between them. Germline assignment: CDR1 DFQATT and CDR2 SNEGSKA (reference sequence). The CDR3 protein is CSAGQTVQETQYF. DNA for the CDR3: TGCAGTGCTGGACAGACGGTCCAAGAGACCCAGTACTTC.